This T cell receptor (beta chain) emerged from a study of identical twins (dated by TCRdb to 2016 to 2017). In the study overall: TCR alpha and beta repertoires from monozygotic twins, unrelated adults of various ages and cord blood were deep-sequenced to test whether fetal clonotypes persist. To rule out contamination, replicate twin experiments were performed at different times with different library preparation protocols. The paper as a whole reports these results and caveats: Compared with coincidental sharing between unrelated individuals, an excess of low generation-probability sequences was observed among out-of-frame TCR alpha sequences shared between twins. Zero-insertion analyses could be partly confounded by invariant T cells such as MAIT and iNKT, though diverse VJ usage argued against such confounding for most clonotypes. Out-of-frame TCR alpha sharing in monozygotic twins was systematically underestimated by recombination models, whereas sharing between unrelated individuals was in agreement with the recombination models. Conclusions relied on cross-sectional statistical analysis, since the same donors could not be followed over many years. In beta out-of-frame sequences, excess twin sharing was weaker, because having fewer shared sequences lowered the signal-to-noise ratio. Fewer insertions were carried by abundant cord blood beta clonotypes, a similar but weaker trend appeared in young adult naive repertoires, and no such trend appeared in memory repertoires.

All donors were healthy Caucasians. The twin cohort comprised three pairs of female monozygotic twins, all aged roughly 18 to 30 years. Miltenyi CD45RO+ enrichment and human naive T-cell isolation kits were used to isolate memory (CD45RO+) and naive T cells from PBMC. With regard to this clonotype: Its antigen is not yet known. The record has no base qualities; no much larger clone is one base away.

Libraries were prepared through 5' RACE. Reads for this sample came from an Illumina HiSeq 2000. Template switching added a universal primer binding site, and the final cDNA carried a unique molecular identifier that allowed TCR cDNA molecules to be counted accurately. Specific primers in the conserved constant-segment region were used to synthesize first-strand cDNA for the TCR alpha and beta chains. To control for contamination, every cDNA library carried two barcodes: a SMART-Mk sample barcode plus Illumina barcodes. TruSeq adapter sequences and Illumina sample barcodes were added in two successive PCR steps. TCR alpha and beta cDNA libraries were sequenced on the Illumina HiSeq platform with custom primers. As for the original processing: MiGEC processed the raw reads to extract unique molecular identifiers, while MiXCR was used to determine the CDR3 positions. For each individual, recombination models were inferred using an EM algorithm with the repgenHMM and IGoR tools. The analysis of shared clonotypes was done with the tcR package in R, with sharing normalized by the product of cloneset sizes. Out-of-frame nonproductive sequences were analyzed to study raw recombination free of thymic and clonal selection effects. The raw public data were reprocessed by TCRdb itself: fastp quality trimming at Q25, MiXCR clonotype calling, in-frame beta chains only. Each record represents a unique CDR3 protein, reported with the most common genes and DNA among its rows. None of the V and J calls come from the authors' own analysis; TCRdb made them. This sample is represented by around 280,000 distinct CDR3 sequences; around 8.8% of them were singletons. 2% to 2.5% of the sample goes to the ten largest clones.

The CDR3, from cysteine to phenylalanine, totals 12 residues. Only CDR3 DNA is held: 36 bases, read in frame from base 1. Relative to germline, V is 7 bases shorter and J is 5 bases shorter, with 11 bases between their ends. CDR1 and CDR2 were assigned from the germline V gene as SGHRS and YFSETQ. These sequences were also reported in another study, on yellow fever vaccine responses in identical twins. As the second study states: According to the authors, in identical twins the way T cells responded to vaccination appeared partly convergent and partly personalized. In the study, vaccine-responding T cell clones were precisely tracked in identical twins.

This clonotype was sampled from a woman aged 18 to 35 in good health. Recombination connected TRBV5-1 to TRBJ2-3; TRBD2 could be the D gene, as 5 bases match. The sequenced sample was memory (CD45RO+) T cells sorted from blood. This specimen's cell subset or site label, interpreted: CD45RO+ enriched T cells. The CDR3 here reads CASGWAGDTQYF. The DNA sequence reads TGCGCCAGCGGATGGGCGGGAGATACGCAGTATTTT.